Each of the 2 T cell receptor beta chains below was sequenced from the same sample in a study of blood T cells in healthy people across ages. A second about 7 to 12 cycle PCR used barcoded and J-beta primers. TCRdb ran MiXCR on the 5' RACE reads and lists one entry per CDR3 protein. The data show 1.2 million to 1.5 million distinct CDR3 sequences, approximately 60% seen once. The specimen sequenced was blood. Receptor source: a man in his late teens or twenties in good health.

Of note for this clonotype: The junction shows a germline mismatch at one end, possibly a read error. The chain is built from TRBV7-8 and TRBJ2-7; 11 bases map to TRBD2. There are 15 residues in the CDR3. Germline values: CDR1 SGHVS, CDR2 FQNEAQ. CDR3 sequence (DNA): TGTGCCGGCAGCCCCTCTAGCGGGGGGCCCCACGAGCAGTACTTC. This sequence encodes CAGSPSSGGPHEQYF.

The chain recombines TRBV4-2 with TRBJ2-1; 10 bases line up with TRBD2. V was clipped by 2 bases and J by 4 bases; unmatched bases: 14. The CDR3 is 19 amino acids. Per the germline V gene, CDR1 is LGHNA and CDR2 is YNFKEQ. Here the CDR3 DNA reads TGTGCCAGCAGCCAACCTAGAGCTAGCGGGGGCATGGGATACAATGAGCAGTTCTTC. Translation: CASSQPRASGGMGYNEQFF.